The T cell receptor beta chain under discussion was sequenced for a study of technical replicates of blood from a few donors. Clones were read by immunoSEQ multiplex PCR, and TCRdb kept only the in-frame ones, dropping some. The sample includes 60,000 to 80,000 clones, 90% to 95% seen only once; the top ten take roughly 5%. The germline V gene encodes CDR1 MNHEY and CDR2 SVGAGI. Unmatched junction bases numbered 4, after V lost 0 bases and J lost 3 bases. This CDR3 has 15 residues. The chain couples TRBV6-5 to TRBJ2-7; 8 bases are shared with TRBD2. The clonotype originates from a human donor in good health. Some clones in this sample may be carry-over from other donors' samples. The source material was PBMCs. The CDR3: CASSYSGLAFYEQYF. The CDR3 nucleotides are TGTGCCAGCAGTTACTCTGGACTAGCTTTCTACGAGCAGTACTTC.